A selection of T cell receptor beta chains follows, all from one sample in a study of blood T cell repertoires in COVID-19. This table comes from immunoSEQ multiplex PCR, and its TCRdb copy is limited to in-frame clones, with some not included. The data hold about 150,000 clones, with roughly nine tenths observed a single time. Sequences were obtained from peripheral blood. The source is a woman aged 40 to 55 with acute or convalescent COVID-19. Both conserved end residues are part of each CDR3. The order of the fields is D gene, clone size, J gene, V gene, CDR3 DNA, CDR3 protein. The D gene is left open where the match is weak. A row's size may be missing; if present it is once, few, many or a size class.

TRBD1 NA TRBJ2-1 TRBV19 TGTGCCAGTCAAGCCGGGACAGGGTTGATTAATGAGCAGTTCTTC CASQAGTGLINEQFF
NA NA TRBJ2-1 TRBV9 TGTGCCAGCAGCGTAGTAGAAACCGGGTACAATGAGCAGTTCTTC CASSVVETGYNEQFF
TRBD2 NA TRBJ2-1 TRBV5-1 TGCGCCAGCAGCTTGAGCGCTAGAGCGGGGGGAGACAATGAGCAGTTCTTC CASSLSARAGGDNEQFF
TRBD1 NA TRBJ1-2 TRBV19 TGTGCCACTAGTACCGGGACAGGGATTTATGGCTACACCTTC CATSTGTGIYGYTF
NA NA TRBJ2-1 TRBV27 TGTGCCAGCAGTTTAGAGGGAGACGGTGAGCAGTTCTTC CASSLEGDGEQFF
NA NA TRBJ2-5 TRBV20-1 TGCAGTGCTAGTTTCGGGATTTGGGAGACCCAGTACTTC CSASFGIWETQYF
NA NA TRBJ2-7 TRBV28 TGTGCCAGCAGTTCACAGGGTATGTACTTC CASSSQGMYF
TRBD1 NA TRBJ1-3 TRBV4-1 TGCGCCAGCAGCCACCGCGACAGGGTCTCTGGAAACACCATATATTTT CASSHRDRVSGNTIYF
TRBD1 NA TRBJ2-3 TRBV28 TGTGCCAGCAGTTTCACAGGGGCCCAGCTAGATACGCAGTATTTT CASSFTGAQLDTQYF
TRBD2 NA TRBJ2-1 TRBV7-8 TGTGCCAGCAGCCGAGGCGGGAGCTCCTACAATGAGCAGTTCTTC CASSRGGSSYNEQFF
NA NA TRBJ1-3 TRBV9 TGTGCCAGCAGCGTAGACGGTTCTGGAAACACCATATATTTT CASSVDGSGNTIYF
TRBD1 NA TRBJ1-1 TRBV18 TGTGCCAGCTCACCAGGGCGACAGGGCGTGAACACTGAAGCTTTCTTT CASSPGRQGVNTEAFF
NA NA TRBJ1-6 TRBV11-2 TGTGCCAGCAGCTTAGTCTCGGGTGGGAATTCACCCCTCCACTTT CASSLVSGGNSPLHF
TRBD2 NA TRBJ2-1 TRBV7-2 TGTGCCAGCAGCGTGTCTAGCGGGGCAGACAATGAGCAGTTCTTC CASSVSSGADNEQFF
NA NA TRBJ2-7 TRBV7-9 TGTGCCAGCAGCTCCCCGCCAGGGGACTACGAGCAGTACTTC CASSSPPGDYEQYF
NA NA TRBJ2-7 TRBV11-2 TGTGCCAGCAGCTTAGTAGCAGGGGCCGCCTACGAGCAGTACTTC CASSLVAGAAYEQYF
NA once TRBJ2-7 TRBV30 TGTGCCTGGAGTGTTTCCCGGGAGCAGTACTTC CAWSVSREQYF
TRBD1 NA TRBJ2-1 TRBV18 TGTGCCAGCTCCGGGACAGTGACCTACAATGAGCAGTTCTTC CASSGTVTYNEQFF
TRBD1 NA TRBJ1-4 TRBV3-1/TRBV3-2 TGTGCCAGCAGCCAAGATCAAAGGGGGCTGAATGAAAAACTGTTTTTT CASSQDQRGLNEKLFF
TRBD1 few TRBJ1-5 TRBV19 TGTGCCAGTAGCAGACAGGGCGGCAATCAGCCCCAGCATTTT CASSRQGGNQPQHF
NA NA TRBJ2-1 TRBV18 TGTGCCAGCTCACCTGCCGGGAGTAACGCCTACAATGAGCAGTTCTTC CASSPAGSNAYNEQFF
TRBD1 NA TRBJ2-6 TRBV5-1 TGCGCCAGCAGCTTGACTTTTCGAGACAGGGTAGTCTCTGGGGCCAACGTCCTGACTTTC CASSLTFRDRVVSGANVLTF
NA NA TRBJ1-5 TRBV6-5 TGTGCCAGCACCGCGACAGTAAATCAGCCCCAGCATTTT CASTATVNQPQHF
TRBD1 once TRBJ2-7 TRBV6-6 TGTGCCAGCAGTAAACAGGGGACCGACTACGAGCAGTACTTC CASSKQGTDYEQYF
NA NA TRBJ1-6 TRBV30 TGTGCCTGGAGTGGGGGACTTAACATAGCCTATAATTCACCCCTCCACTTT CAWSGGLNIAYNSPLHF
NA NA TRBJ1-3 TRBV6-5 TGTGCCAGCAGTTACGGACAGCCCTCTGGAAACACCATATATTTT CASSYGQPSGNTIYF
TRBD1 NA TRBJ2-2 TRBV5-1 TGCGCCAGCAGCTTGAGGCAGGGGGATATCGGGGAGCTGTTTTTT CASSLRQGDIGELFF
TRBD1 NA TRBJ1-5 TRBV12-5 TGTGCTAGTGGTCCCAGTCAGGGGGTTAGCCAGCCCCAGCATTTT CASGPSQGVSQPQHF
TRBD2 NA TRBJ2-1 TRBV29-1 TGCAGCGTCACCGGGACTAGCAAAGGCAATGAGCAGTTCTTC CSVTGTSKGNEQFF
NA NA TRBJ1-2 TRBV19 TGTGCCAGTAGTATCTTAGATGGCTACACCTTC CASSILDGYTF
NA NA TRBJ2-6 TRBV5-8 TGTGCCAGCAGCTTGTCATCCTCTGGGGCCAACGTCCTGACTTTC CASSLSSSGANVLTF
NA NA TRBJ2-3 TRBV2 TGTGCCAGCAAGACGGACTTTTCCACAGATACGCAGTATTTT CASKTDFSTDTQYF
TRBD1 NA TRBJ1-2 TRBV3-1/TRBV3-2 TGTGCCAGCAGCCAATTTGAGACAGGGGATGGCTACACCTTC CASSQFETGDGYTF
NA NA TRBJ2-1 TRBV12-3/TRBV12-4 TGTGCCAGCAGTCACCGGGACTATGAGCAGTTCTTC CASSHRDYEQFF
NA NA TRBJ1-6 TRBV6-1 TGTGCCAGCAGTGAAAGGGGCCGGCCGGGGGAAGGTAATTCACCCCTCCACTTT CASSERGRPGEGNSPLHF
NA NA TRBJ2-2 TRBV28 TGTGCCAGCAGATCCGACAGAACTCTTAACACCGGGGAGCTGTTTTTT CASRSDRTLNTGELFF
NA NA TRBJ2-3 TRBV7-2 TGTGCCAGCAGCTGGGTTTTAGCGCGGAGCACAGATACGCAGTATTTT CASSWVLARSTDTQYF
TRBD2 NA TRBJ2-3 TRBV24-1 TGTGCCACCAGTGGGGTAGCGGGGGGTACAGATACGCAGTATTTT CATSGVAGGTDTQYF
NA few TRBJ2-1 TRBV29-1 TGCAGCGTTGTCCAGGGGGGCCTCGGGGATGAGCAGTTCTTC CSVVQGGLGDEQFF
TRBD1 NA TRBJ1-1 TRBV5-1 TGCGCCAGCAGTATGCGCGTGACCCCGGGACAGGGGAACACTGAAGCTTTCTTT CASSMRVTPGQGNTEAFF
NA NA TRBJ2-4 TRBV19 TGTGCCAGTAGTATCCCCGGTGGTGGGGACACCAGCTTC CASSIPGGGDTSF
TRBD1 NA TRBJ1-1 TRBV19 TGTGCCAGTAGTATTACTAGGCGGCAGGGGGGAGCTTTCTTT CASSITRRQGGAFF
TRBD1 NA TRBJ2-7 TRBV11-2 TGTGCCAGCAGACAGACAGGGTGGAACGAGCAGTACTTC CASRQTGWNEQYF